This T cell receptor beta chain was recorded in a study of blood T cell repertoires in COVID-19. Looking at the study overall: PBMCs, B-cell-depleted T cells, or T cells were the source of the cDNA or gDNA that made up the material.

J was trimmed by 2 bases and V by 6 bases; bases with no gene match: 4. This CDR3 comprises 14 residues. CDR1 is PRHDT and CDR2 is FYEKMQ in the germline V gene (reference sequence). Authors' analysis steps: The assay estimated nucleated cells by amplifying reference gene primers. The data were produced by immunoSEQ multiplex PCR, yet TCRdb's version contains in-frame clones alone and is incomplete. D and trimming come from the DNA, and the V and J calls and clone size come from that table. The table records approximately 55,000 clones, 87% of them present only once. The receptor comes from a man in his forties or fifties with active COVID-19. The sample taken for sequencing was peripheral blood. The V call is TRBV13, the J call TRBJ2-1; TRBD2 matches at 7 bases. In nucleotides, the CDR3 is TGTGCCAGCAGTCCCAGCGGGACCTACAATGAGCAGTTCTTC. Translating it yields CASSPSGTYNEQFF.